Following are 15 T cell receptor beta chains from one sample sequenced in a study of immune evolution from preneoplasia to lung adenocarcinoma. Only in-frame clones appear in the TCRdb table, and some are missing; sequencing was by immunoSEQ multiplex PCR. This sample has a few thousand clones, with 48% found just once. Source material: FFPE normal lung tissue adjacent to the tumor. These receptors all stem from a person aged 45 to 60 with lung adenocarcinoma.

This clone occurred once. This chain joins TRBV30 and TRBJ2-5; 7 bases line up with TRBD1. CDR1 is GTSNPN and CDR2 is SVGIG in the germline V gene (reference sequence). The CDR3 loop spans 15 amino acids. With 2 bases clipped from V and 1 base from J, the junction kept 7 bases outside the gene matches. The CDR3 coding sequence is TGTGCCTGGAGTCCTGGACAGGTGGTCCAAGAGACCCAGTACTTC. This translates into CAWSPGQVVQETQYF.

This clone is a singleton in its sample. The V call is TRBV2, the J call TRBJ1-1; 10 positions match TRBD1. Germline V lookup: CDR1 SNHLY, CDR2 FYNNEI. This CDR3 spans 14 amino acids. With 10 bases clipped from V and 4 bases from J, the junction kept 9 bases outside the gene matches. In nucleotides, the CDR3 is TGTGCCACCTTACGGACAGGGGGAGGCACTGAAGCTTTCTTT. Translated: CATLRTGGGTEAFF.

CDR3 protein: CASSFRRDSLNTEAFF. CDR3 nucleotides: TGTGCCAGCTCCTTTCGCCGGGACAGCCTTAACACTGAAGCTTTCTTT. V usage is TRBV18 and J usage is TRBJ1-1, with 7 bases aligning to TRBD1. The CDR3 loop spans 16 amino acids. Germline CDR1 KGHSH, CDR2 LQKENI. Losses at the gene ends were 6 bases for V and 2 bases for J; bases not matched to a gene: 12.

This chain connects TRBV5-1 to TRBJ2-3; 7 bases agree with TRBD2. V was pared by 0 bases and J by 2 bases, with 6 bases of the junction left unmatched. This CDR3 spans 16 amino acids. Germline V lookup: CDR1 SGHRS, CDR2 YFSETQ. CDR3 region: CASSLDPSGLTDTQYF. CDR3 sequence (DNA): TGCGCCAGCAGCTTGGACCCTAGCGGCCTCACAGATACGCAGTATTTT. The full variable domain, with the rest looked up from reference TRBV5-1 and TRBJ2-3, is KAGVTQTPRYLIKTRGQQVTLSCSPISGHRSVSWYQQTPGQGLQFLFEYFSETQRNKGNFPGRFSGRQFSNSRSEMNVSTLELGDSALYLCASSLDPSGLTDTQYFGPGTRLTVL.

The V call is TRBV9, the J call TRBJ1-1, with TRBD1 matching over 9 bases. This CDR3 contains 17 residues. Trimming cost V 2 bases and J 0 bases; bases outside gene matches: 8. CDR1 and CDR2 (germline): SGDLS, YYNGEE. The CDR3 sequence: CASSVTPDRGMNTEAFF. In DNA, the CDR3 is TGTGCCAGCAGCGTCACCCCCGACAGGGGGATGAACACTGAAGCTTTCTTT. Full variable domain (rest looked up from reference TRBV9 and TRBJ1-1): DSGVTQTPKHLITATGQRVTLRCSPRSGDLSVYWYQQSLDQGLQFLIQYYNGEERAKGNILERFSAQQFPDLHSELNLSSLELGDSALYFCASSVTPDRGMNTEAFFGQGTRLTVV.

This chain joins TRBV19 and TRBJ1-3; no reliable D call. CDR1 and CDR2 (germline): LNHDA, SQIVND (reference sequence). Trimming removed 5 bases at V and 0 bases at J, with 11 bases between. The CDR3 spans 15 residues. CDR3 sequence: CASSPLAVSGNTIYF. The CDR3 region has the DNA TGTGCCAGTAGTCCCTTAGCCGTCTCTGGAAACACCATATATTTT.

The V gene is TRBV18, the J gene TRBJ1-1; D is possibly TRBD1 (5 bases). There are 17 residues in the CDR3. V was shortened by 6 bases and J by 5 bases, with 25 bases between the two germline ends. Germline loops: CDR1 KGHSH, CDR2 LQKENI. This CDR3 reads CASSTRDPGLARTEAFF. In DNA form, the CDR3 reads TGTGCCAGCTCGACACGGGACCCAGGGTTGGCTAGGACTGAAGCTTTCTTT.

The chain carries TRBV11-2 and TRBJ2-7; no clear D gene. CDR3 size: 15 residues. The V gene lost 7 bases and the J gene lost 6 bases, with 22 bases spanning the gap. In germline, CDR1 is SGHAT, CDR2 FQNNGV. CDR3 residues: CASTSSPGPSGEQYF. The CDR3 region has the DNA TGTGCCAGCACATCATCTCCCGGACCCTCGGGCGAGCAGTACTTC.

This clone has a handful of counts. The genes are TRBV19 and TRBJ2-7, with 12 bases identical to TRBD2. CDR3 length: 16 amino acids. Germline CDR1 LNHDA, CDR2 SQIVND (reference sequence). The junction had 10 bases not matched to a gene; V was cut back by 6 bases and J by 4 bases. CDR3: CASSLRTSGVSYEQYF. In nucleotides, the CDR3 is TGTGCCAGTAGCCTGAGGACTAGCGGGGTTTCTTACGAGCAGTACTTC.

This clone has more than one count but fewer than ten. The rearrangement joins TRBV2 to TRBJ2-7; D not certain. CDR3 length equals 11 residues. Germline CDR1 SNHLY, CDR2 FYNNEI. Deletions cut 0 bases from V and 3 bases from J, with 0 bases between. The CDR3 loop is CASSEAYEQYF. The CDR3 DNA is TGTGCCAGCAGTGAAGCCTACGAGCAGTACTTC. Looking up the rest from reference TRBV2 and TRBJ2-7 gives the full variable domain: EPEVTQTPSHQVTQMGQEVILRCVPISNHLYFYWYRQILGQKVEFLVSFYNNEISEKSEIFDDQFSVERPDGSNFTLKIRSTKLEDSAMYFCASSEAYEQYFGPGTRLTVT.

The rearrangement uses TRBV6-5 and TRBJ2-1, with D uncertain. Trimming left V 4 bases short and J 9 bases short, with 10 bases between. Germline lookup yields CDR1 MNHEY and CDR2 SVGAGI. This CDR3 has 12 amino acids. CDR3 region: CASSLRLGEQFF. The CDR3 DNA is TGTGCCAGCAGTTTGCGGTTGGGTGAGCAGTTCTTC.

The rearrangement links TRBV30 to TRBJ2-7; tentative D call: TRBD2 (7 bases). Germline CDR1 reads GTSNPN; CDR2 reads SVGIG (reference sequence). V shed 2 bases and J shed 2 bases, with 19 bases lying between them. The CDR3 is 16 residues long. CDR3 in amino acids: CAWSPLGGTLPYEQYF. CDR3 coding DNA: TGTGCCTGGAGTCCACTGGGGGGGACACTCCCCTACGAGCAGTACTTC.

By sample fraction, this clone is medium-sized. This chain joins TRBV27 and TRBJ1-2; TRBD1 is a possible D gene (5 bases). The germline V gene encodes CDR1 MNHEY and CDR2 SMNVEV (reference sequence). The CDR3 consists of 15 residues. Trimming pared 3 bases from V and 7 bases from J, leaving 18 bases between. The CDR3: CASSFSERGGVGYTF. CDR3 DNA: TGTGCCAGCAGTTTCTCGGAAAGGGGCGGGGTTGGCTACACCTTC.

There are a few counts of this clone. CDR3 sequence (DNA): TGTGCCAGCAGCTTGCGGGGGGCGAACACTGAAGCTTTCTTT. Encoded protein: CASSLRGANTEAFF. The V gene is TRBV5-4, the J gene TRBJ1-1; weak D call: TRBD1 (6 bases). The CDR3 is made up of 14 amino acids. The V gene lost 1 base and the J gene lost 1 base, with 8 bases spanning the gap. CDR1 is SGHNT, CDR2 YYREEE, per germline (reference sequence).

This clone is categorized as medium-sized. CDR3 sequence: CAWSVRSGSSYEQYF. CDR3 nucleotide sequence: TGTGCCTGGAGTGTGAGAAGCGGGAGTTCATACGAGCAGTACTTC. The chain joins TRBV30 to TRBJ2-7; 8 nucleotides match TRBD2. The germline gives CDR1 GTSNPN, CDR2 SVGIG (reference sequence). This CDR3 region has 15 residues. Trimming took 0 bases from V and 4 from J; bases not matched to a gene: 8.